The 16 T cell receptor beta chains reported below all come from one sample, sequenced in a study of T cell repertoires in cytomegalovirus infection. No antigen has been assigned to these receptors. TCRdb re-called the reads through MiXCR, storing one row per CDR3 protein. This table holds about 270,000 distinct CDR3 sequences, less than 25% found once. Source: cultured PBMCs, taken from culture after CMV antigen stimulation. These receptors all come from a human donor in good health (CMV status not recorded). Some clones in this sample may be carry-over from other donors' samples.

J is TRBJ2-1 and V is TRBV6-1, with unresolved D. This CDR3 has 14 residues. Trimming took 6 bases from V and 7 from J, leaving 16 bases between them. Looked up from germline, CDR1 is MNHNS and CDR2 is SASEGT. CDR3 residues: CASSPRPTRNEQFF. The CDR3 DNA follows: TGTGCCAGCAGCCCCCGGCCTACCCGTAATGAGCAGTTCTTC.

The chain has TRBV2 and TRBJ1-4; possibly TRBD1 for D (5 bases). CDR1 is SNHLY and CDR2 is FYNNEI in the germline V gene. V was trimmed by 5 bases and J by 3 bases, leaving 10 bases between them. The CDR3 length is 14 residues. CDR3 sequence reads: CASSQQASNEKLFF. The CDR3 DNA is TGTGCCAGCAGTCAACAGGCTTCTAATGAAAAACTGTTTTTT.

This clonotype occurred many times. V gene TRBV7-8 combines with J gene TRBJ1-4; D may be TRBD1 (5 bases). V lost 7 bases, J lost 10 bases, and 13 bases lay in between. This CDR3 region has 12 residues. From germline, CDR1 is SGHVS and CDR2 FQNEAQ. The CDR3 nucleotides are TGTGCCAGCAACGGCGGGGGGGGAAAACTGTTTTTT. It translates to CASNGGGGKLFF.

CDR3 region: CASSFFAGGWENEQFF. The CDR3 nucleotides are TGTGCCAGCAGCTTTTTCGCGGGAGGTTGGGAAAATGAGCAGTTCTTC. This sequence joins TRBV11-2 and TRBJ2-1; 8 nucleotides agree with TRBD2. Germline V gives CDR1 SGHAT, CDR2 FQNNGV. The CDR3 sequence is 16 residues long. V lost 3 bases, J lost 7 bases, and 11 bases stayed unmatched. Variable domain in full (rest from reference TRBV11-2 and TRBJ2-1): EAGVAQSPRYKIIEKRQSVAFWCNPISGHATLYWYQQILGQGPKLLIQFQNNGVVDDSQLPKDRFSAERLKGVDSTLKIQPAKLEDSAVYLCASSFFAGGWENEQFFGPGTRLTVL.

This clonotype was seen a handful of times. V is TRBV6-2 or TRBV6-3 and J is TRBJ2-1, with D possibly being TRBD2 (5 bases). The CDR3 covers 13 residues. Germline V gene data show CDR1 as MNHEY and CDR2 as SVGEGT. Trimming stripped 6 bases from V and 8 bases from J, with 14 bases between. This CDR3 reads CASSQLVLDEQFF. The DNA for the CDR3 is TGTGCCAGCAGCCAACTAGTTCTCGATGAGCAGTTCTTC.

This clonotype was found a few times. This sequence joins TRBV27 and TRBJ1-3; D possibly corresponds to TRBD1 (5 bases). Germline V lookup: CDR1 MNHEY, CDR2 SMNVEV (reference sequence). The CDR3 sequence is 15 residues long. V lost 2 bases to trimming and J lost 8 bases, with 16 bases between them. Written as DNA, the CDR3 is TGTGCCAGCAGTTTAACGGCAGGGAAGGGGTACACCATATATTTT. Encoded protein: CASSLTAGKGYTIYF.

This clonotype was detected many times. This chain links TRBV7-2 with TRBJ2-5, with TRBD1 matching 7 bases. Germline lookup yields CDR1 SGHTA and CDR2 FQGNSA. Trimming at V came to 4 bases and at J to 5 bases, leaving 4 bases not matched to a gene. The CDR3 totals 13 residues. DNA of the CDR3: TGTGCCAGCAGCTCTGGACAGGAGGAGACCCAGTACTTC. This encodes CASSSGQEETQYF.

This clonotype was detected only a few times. The rearrangement uses TRBV2 and TRBJ1-2; D possibly corresponds to TRBD1 (5 bases). The CDR3 contains 13 residues. V was shortened by 10 bases and J by 8 bases, with 20 bases between the two germline ends. Germline V CDR1 and CDR2: SNHLY, FYNNEI. Here the CDR3 DNA reads TGTGCCACCCCCCGAGGGGCCTTGGAAGGCTACACCTTC. It encodes CATPRGALEGYTF.

The sample holds many counts of this clonotype. V gene TRBV7-2 combines with J gene TRBJ2-5, with 9 positions matching TRBD2. The V and J ends lost 5 bases and 3 bases, in that order; junction bases with no gene match: 7. CDR3 size: 15 residues. In germline, CDR1 is SGHTA, CDR2 FQGNSA. The CDR3 sequence: CASSGGSGRKETQYF. In DNA form, the CDR3 reads TGTGCCAGCAGCGGGGGTAGCGGGAGAAAAGAGACCCAGTACTTC. The whole variable domain, filled in from reference TRBV7-2 and TRBJ2-5, reads GAGVSQSPSNKVTEKGKDVELRCDPISGHTALYWYRQSLGQGLEFLIYFQGNSAPDKSGLPSDRFSAERTGGSVSTLTIQRTQQEDSAVYLCASSGGSGRKETQYFGPGTRLLVL.

The chain links TRBV27 to TRBJ1-1; D call uncertain. Between the trimmed V and J ends, which lost 5 bases and 1 base, there was a span of 11 bases. The germline CDR1 and CDR2 sequences are MNHEY and SMNVEV (reference sequence). The CDR3 has 14 amino acids. As DNA, the CDR3 is TGTGCCAGCAGTCACAAAGGATCGAACACTGAAGCTTTCTTT. Protein product: CASSHKGSNTEAFF.

This clonotype was picked up one time. The V call is TRBV9, the J call TRBJ2-1, with TRBD2 identical over 11 bases. The CDR3 is made up of 15 amino acids. J was trimmed by 8 bases and V by 5 bases; bases with no gene match: 9. The germline CDR1 and CDR2 sequences are SGDLS and YYNGEE. The CDR3 here is CASSVLAGVVDEQFF. Here the CDR3 DNA reads TGTGCCAGCAGTGTACTAGCGGGAGTGGTCGATGAGCAGTTCTTC.

This clonotype was counted many times. V and J are TRBV7-2 and TRBJ1-5; 8 bases map to TRBD1. V dropped 4 bases and J dropped 6; count of bases not matched to a gene: 5. CDR3 length: 14 residues. Germline V lookup: CDR1 SGHTA, CDR2 FQGNSA. The CDR3 region is CASSSPGGIQPQHF. CDR3 sequence (DNA): TGTGCCAGCAGCTCACCAGGGGGCATTCAGCCCCAGCATTTT.

This clonotype was counted only a few times. This chain links TRBV6-2 or TRBV6-3 with TRBJ2-1, with D uncertain. From germline, CDR1 is MNHEY and CDR2 SVGEGT. V lost 5 bases and J lost 0, with 14 bases in between. The length of the CDR3 is 16 residues. The CDR3 DNA sequence: TGTGCCAGCAGTGGACGACTCCAAAGCTCCTACAATGAGCAGTTCTTC. It codes for CASSGRLQSSYNEQFF.

This clonotype was observed many times. The chain joins TRBV7-2 to TRBJ2-5; 10 bases are shared with TRBD2. The CDR3 contains 16 residues. Trimming at V came to 3 bases and at J to 4 bases, leaving 8 bases not matched to a gene. CDR1 and CDR2 from the germline V gene are SGHTA and FQGNSA. CDR3 DNA sequence: TGTGCCAGCAGCTTGGGGAGCGGGAGGGCCAGAGAGACCCAGTACTTC. It codes for CASSLGSGRARETQYF. Full variable domain (rest looked up from reference TRBV7-2 and TRBJ2-5): GAGVSQSPSNKVTEKGKDVELRCDPISGHTALYWYRQSLGQGLEFLIYFQGNSAPDKSGLPSDRFSAERTGGSVSTLTIQRTQQEDSAVYLCASSLGSGRARETQYFGPGTRLLVL.

The chain couples TRBV28 to TRBJ2-5, with a tentative D call TRBD1 (6 bases). Trimming removed 7 bases at V and 5 bases at J, with 23 bases between. The CDR3 contains 16 residues. Germline CDR1 MDHEN, CDR2 SYDVKM. CDR3 region: CASTSTFGPQGETQYF. Written as DNA, the CDR3 is TGTGCCAGCACCTCAACATTCGGGCCTCAGGGGGAGACCCAGTACTTC.

This clonotype was seen ten or more times. CDR3 sequence reads: CASTLSPRDPKFF. CDR3 sequence (DNA): TGTGCCAGCACCCTCTCCCCCCGGGATCCCAAGTTCTTC. This chain links TRBV7-2 with TRBJ2-1; TRBD2 might be the D (5 bases). This CDR3 region has 13 residues. Germline V CDR1 and CDR2: SGHTA, FQGNSA. V was pared by 7 bases and J by 14 bases, with 21 bases between. The full variable domain, its missing parts supplied by reference TRBV7-2 and TRBJ2-1, is GAGVSQSPSNKVTEKGKDVELRCDPISGHTALYWYRQSLGQGLEFLIYFQGNSAPDKSGLPSDRFSAERTGGSVSTLTIQRTQQEDSAVYLCASTLSPRDPKFFGPGTRLTVL.